This T cell receptor beta chain was retrieved from a study of Graves' ophthalmopathy and Graves' hyperthyroidism. Across the whole study: Stable hyperthyroidism was defined by absence of ophthalmopathy within 18 months of follow-up. Study conclusions and caveats: Among thyroid clonotypes expanded above 0.001 frequency, most also appeared in blood.

The ends lost 1 base at V and 5 bases at J; junction bases unmatched: 12. This CDR3 contains 17 residues. Germline V gene sequence: CDR1 SGHAT, CDR2 FQNNGV. Uncontrolled infections, pregnancy, lactation or other autoimmune diseases led to patient exclusion. The evidence that diagnosis relied on was clinical symptoms, serum thyroxine, TRAb, thyroid ultrasound and orbital computed tomography. This clonotype was counted between two and nine times. Its antigen is not known. RNA transcripts provided the template for amplifying TCR beta CDR3 regions. HTBI primers were used in a first-round RT-PCR, which preceded a second-round multiplex PCR. One entry per CDR3 protein, called by TCRdb with MiXCR from the multiplex PCR reads. The table shows 500,000 to 600,000 distinct CDR3 sequences, with approximately 37% occurring only once.

Source material: peripheral blood or thyroid tissue (not recorded which). The origin of this receptor is an adult man with Graves' hyperthyroidism. This chain links TRBV11-2 with TRBJ1-1; 8 bases map to TRBD1. The CDR3 loop is CASSLGGWQGAGTEAFF. CDR3 coding DNA: TGTGCCAGCAGCTTAGGAGGTTGGCAGGGGGCGGGAACTGAAGCTTTCTTT. Based on the CDR3 plus reference TRBV11-2 and TRBJ1-1, the full variable domain is EAGVAQSPRYKIIEKRQSVAFWCNPISGHATLYWYQQILGQGPKLLIQFQNNGVVDDSQLPKDRFSAERLKGVDSTLKIQPAKLEDSAVYLCASSLGGWQGAGTEAFFGQGTRLTVV.